One sample yielded the 32 T cell receptor beta chains listed below, sequenced in a study of CD8+ T cells in alopecia areata. Sequencing used cDNA as its template, made by extracting RNA and reverse transcribing it. Repertoires were generated with immunoSEQ multiplex PCR, while TCRdb's copy carries only in-frame clones and drops some. The sample gives 150,000 to 180,000 clones, 45% to 60% of which show up once; roughly 19% is in the top ten. The sequencing here drew on CD8+ T cells sorted from blood, taken at week 0. These receptors were obtained from a human donor with alopecia areata.

J is TRBJ1-2 and V is TRBV30; no firm D call. This CDR3 is 13 amino acids long. Trimming took off 3 bases at V and 6 bases at J, with 14 bases between the two ends. Germline V gene sequence: CDR1 GTSNPN, CDR2 SVGIG (reference sequence). The CDR3 protein is CAWRVGFSDGYTF. The CDR3 coding sequence is TGTGCCTGGAGGGTAGGGTTTAGCGATGGCTACACCTTC.

This clone showed up many times. The V and J genes are TRBV5-5 and TRBJ2-1; D unclear. V dropped 4 bases and J dropped 13 bases, with 21 bases sitting between them. The CDR3 has 14 residues. Looked up from germline, CDR1 is SGHKS and CDR2 is YYEKEE (reference sequence). CDR3 bases: TGTGCCAGCAGCGTCCCCGACGATCTAGAATCCCAGTTCTTC. Encoded protein: CASSVPDDLESQFF.

This clone occurred a few times. The CDR3: CSVGTALNEKLFF. CDR3 DNA sequence: TGCAGCGTTGGAACTGCCCTTAATGAAAAACTGTTTTTT. The V call is TRBV29-1, the J call TRBJ1-4; D call uncertain. CDR1 and CDR2 (germline): SQVTM, ANQGSEA. Trimming cost V 4 bases and J 4 bases, with 10 bases left between them. This CDR3 has 13 residues.

The chain has TRBV19 and TRBJ2-1; possible D gene TRBD2, 5 bases. Germline V CDR1 and CDR2: LNHDA, SQIVND (reference sequence). The CDR3 extends over 15 amino acids. Trimming stripped 3 bases from V and 7 bases from J, with 16 bases between. The CDR3 protein is CASSISGLGWNEQFF. The DNA of the CDR3 is TGTGCCAGTAGTATTTCTGGACTGGGTTGGAATGAGCAGTTCTTC.

This chain uses TRBV29-1 with TRBJ1-2; 8 bases agree with TRBD1. The trim removed 1 base at V and 13 bases at J, leaving 8 bases unmatched. The CDR3 spans 12 residues. Germline loops: CDR1 SQVTM, CDR2 ANQGSEA. The CDR3 sequence is CSVEAGQETGTF. In DNA, the CDR3 is TGCAGCGTTGAAGCGGGACAGGAGACGGGCACCTTC.

V usage is TRBV13 and J usage is TRBJ1-5; the D gene is possibly TRBD1 (6 bases). Germline V CDR1 and CDR2: PRHDT, FYEKMQ (reference sequence). This CDR3 has 13 residues. V lost 5 bases and J lost 6, with 11 bases in between. The CDR3: CASSQGLGQPQHF. CDR3 DNA: TGTGCCAGCAGCCAGGGGCTGGGTCAGCCCCAGCATTTT.

The chain couples TRBV13 to TRBJ2-7, with unresolved D. Trimming removed 5 bases at V and 5 bases at J, with 13 bases between. Germline CDR1 and CDR2: PRHDT and FYEKMQ (reference sequence). The CDR3 is made up of 13 amino acids. CDR3 sequence: CASSGRPGHEQYF. CDR3 bases: TGTGCCAGCAGCGGTCGACCCGGCCACGAGCAGTACTTC.

The J gene is TRBJ1-2, the V gene TRBV6-1; 7 nucleotides agree with TRBD1. The junction had 5 bases not matched to a gene; V was cut back by 4 bases and J by 0 bases. The germline gives CDR1 MNHNS, CDR2 SASEGT. This CDR3 has 15 amino acids. CDR3 sequence reads: CASSGQGRTNYGYTF. Written as DNA, the CDR3 is TGTGCCAGCAGTGGACAGGGTCGGACTAACTATGGCTACACCTTC.

This chain links TRBV29-1 with TRBJ1-1; the D is unclear. V lost 4 bases, J lost 1 base, and 4 bases lay in between. Germline CDR1 and CDR2: SQVTM and ANQGSEA. CDR3 length: 11 residues. CDR3 sequence reads: CSVVPNTEAFF. CDR3 nucleotide sequence: TGCAGCGTTGTACCGAACACTGAAGCTTTCTTT.

This chain uses TRBV5-1 with TRBJ2-7; 13 nucleotides align to TRBD2. This CDR3 has 15 residues. Germline V lookup: CDR1 SGHRS, CDR2 YFSETQ. The ends lost 5 bases at V and 2 bases at J; junction bases unmatched: 4. CDR3: CASSRTSGGAYEQYF. Written as DNA, the CDR3 is TGCGCCAGCAGTCGTACTAGCGGGGGGGCCTACGAGCAGTACTTC.

DNA of the CDR3: TGTGCCAGCAGCTTCCCCGGGTCCGAAGAGCTGTTTTTT. Its translation: CASSFPGSEELFF. This chain joins TRBV11-2 and TRBJ2-2; D is unclear. The germline V and J ends were trimmed by 3 bases and 11 bases, with 13 bases remaining between them. There are 13 residues in the CDR3. Germline V gene lookup returns CDR1 SGHAT and CDR2 FQNNGV.

This clone came up a few times. The chain uses TRBV6-5 and TRBJ2-3; D unclear. Trimming pared 7 bases from V and 0 bases from J, leaving 11 bases between. This CDR3 has 14 amino acids. In germline, CDR1 is MNHEY, CDR2 SVGAGI. The CDR3 reads CASTRGPSTDTQYF. The CDR3 DNA is TGTGCCAGCACCCGCGGACCTAGCACAGATACGCAGTATTTT.

In its sample, this clone was seen once. The chain uses TRBV30 and TRBJ1-1; D gene uncertain. CDR1 is GTSNPN, CDR2 SVGIG, per germline (reference sequence). V lost 0 bases and J 4 bases, leaving 6 bases between the germline ends. The CDR3 sequence is 12 residues long. CDR3 DNA sequence: TGTGCCTGGAGTGTACGGGCCACTGAAGCTTTCTTT. Its translation: CAWSVRATEAFF.

This clone appeared a few times. The V and J genes are TRBV4-1 and TRBJ2-5, with a possible D match to TRBD1 (5 bases). Germline CDR1 reads MGHRA; CDR2 reads YSYEKL. Trimming removed 4 bases at V and 5 bases at J, with 11 bases between. The CDR3 contains 13 residues. The CDR3 here is CASSPRTYETQYF. The CDR3 DNA reads TGCGCCAGCAGCCCTCGGACATATGAGACCCAGTACTTC.

This clone was detected once. The V call is TRBV29-1, the J call TRBJ2-7; D may correspond to TRBD1 or TRBD2 (5 bases each). Germline values: CDR1 SQVTM, CDR2 ANQGSEA. CDR3 length: 14 residues. V lost 7 bases and J lost 0, with 16 bases in between. The CDR3 DNA reads TGCAGCGCCTGGGACGGATATAGCTCCTACGAGCAGTACTTC. Translation gives CSAWDGYSSYEQYF.

This clone was observed a single time. The chain joins TRBV4-1 to TRBJ2-7; no clear D gene. Germline-derived CDR1 and CDR2 are MGHRA and YSYEKL. The V end lost 0 bases, the J end lost 2 bases, and 8 bases lay between the germline ends. The CDR3 covers 14 residues. This chain's CDR3 is CASSQDSVTYEQYF. CDR3 coding DNA: TGCGCCAGCAGCCAAGATTCAGTAACCTACGAGCAGTACTTC.

The rearrangement links TRBV4-1 to TRBJ1-1, with 8 positions matching TRBD1. Germline CDR1 reads MGHRA; CDR2 reads YSYEKL. The CDR3 extends over 14 amino acids. V dropped 4 bases and J dropped 4; count of bases not matched to a gene: 5. CDR3 sequence (DNA): TGCGCCAGCAGCCCACTTACAGGGGGCACTGAAGCTTTCTTT. Protein: CASSPLTGGTEAFF.

This clone was counted only a few times. This chain joins TRBV7-2 and TRBJ2-5, with unresolved D. Trimming took 1 base from V and 4 from J, leaving 10 bases between them. Germline CDR1 and CDR2: SGHTA and FQGNSA. This CDR3 is 14 amino acids long. The CDR3 DNA reads as TGTGCCAGCAGCTTAGAAGGTCTCCCAGAGACCCAGTACTTC. Amino acid sequence: CASSLEGLPETQYF. Based on the CDR3 plus reference TRBV7-2 and TRBJ2-5, the full variable domain is GAGVSQSPSNKVTEKGKDVELRCDPISGHTALYWYRQSLGQGLEFLIYFQGNSAPDKSGLPSDRFSAERTGGSVSTLTIQRTQQEDSAVYLCASSLEGLPETQYFGPGTRLLVL.

The CDR3 DNA reads TGTGCCAGCAGCTTACGTTCCCCCGACTATGGCTACACCTTC. It is translated as CASSLRSPDYGYTF. The chain recombines TRBV11-2 with TRBJ1-2; no reliable D call. The CDR3 loop spans 14 amino acids. Per germline, CDR1 SGHAT and CDR2 FQNNGV. V shed 2 bases and J shed 3 bases, with 10 bases lying between them. Supplemented by reference TRBV11-2 and TRBJ1-2, the full variable domain reads EAGVAQSPRYKIIEKRQSVAFWCNPISGHATLYWYQQILGQGPKLLIQFQNNGVVDDSQLPKDRFSAERLKGVDSTLKIQPAKLEDSAVYLCASSLRSPDYGYTFGSGTRLTVV.

The rearrangement uses TRBV9 and TRBJ2-2; maybe TRBD2 (5 bases). The CDR3 extends over 12 amino acids. The V gene's germline CDR1 is SGDLS and CDR2 YYNGEE. Trimming left V 4 bases short and J 6 bases short, with 7 bases between. The CDR3: CASSLASGELFF. The CDR3 DNA reads as TGTGCCAGCAGCCTAGCCTCCGGGGAGCTGTTTTTT.

The chain joins TRBV29-1 to TRBJ1-2; D possibly corresponds to TRBD1 (5 bases). Trimming removed 7 bases at V and 5 bases at J, with 17 bases between. The CDR3 contains 13 residues. The germline gives CDR1 SQVTM, CDR2 ANQGSEA. The CDR3 is CSAAGGTEYGYTF. CDR3 coding DNA: TGCAGCGCCGCGGGAGGGACGGAGTATGGCTACACCTTC.

The chain links TRBV7-6 to TRBJ1-4; D gene uncertain. Germline CDR1 and CDR2: SGHVS and FNYEAQ. The ends were cut back, 6 bases at V and 7 bases at J, with 9 bases in the middle. The CDR3 spans 12 residues. The CDR3 region is CASRGMGEKLFF. In nucleotides, the CDR3 is TGTGCCAGCAGGGGGATGGGTGAAAAACTGTTTTTT. The full variable domain, rest sourced from reference TRBV7-6 and TRBJ1-4, is GAGVSQSPRYKVTKRGQDVALRCDPISGHVSLYWYRQALGQGPEFLTYFNYEAQQDKSGLPNDRFSAERPEGSISTLTIQRTEQRDSAMYRCASRGMGEKLFFGSGTQLSVL.

The sample holds a few counts of this clone. The same CDR3 can be traced to other DNA sequences in this sample. The V call is TRBV9, the J call TRBJ2-1; no clear D. The germline V gene encodes CDR1 SGDLS and CDR2 YYNGEE. Trimming cost V 2 bases and J 7 bases, with 4 bases left between them. The CDR3 covers 11 residues. In DNA, the CDR3 is TGTGCCAGCAGCGTCTCAAATGAGCAGTTCTTC. It translates to CASSVSNEQFF.

V is TRBV6-5 and J is TRBJ2-1; 11 bases align to TRBD2. CDR3 length: 15 residues. Looked up from germline, CDR1 is MNHEY and CDR2 is SVGAGI. With 6 bases clipped from V and 4 bases from J, the junction kept 5 bases outside the gene matches. The CDR3 spells CASSPGTSGYNEQFF. DNA of the CDR3: TGTGCCAGCAGCCCCGGGACTAGCGGTTACAATGAGCAGTTCTTC.

V usage is TRBV9 and J usage is TRBJ2-2; tentatively, D is TRBD1 or TRBD2 (5 bases each). Germline CDR1 SGDLS, CDR2 YYNGEE. V was trimmed by 3 bases and J by 2 bases, leaving 11 bases between them. The CDR3 sequence is 15 residues long. The CDR3 coding sequence is TGTGCCAGCAGCGAGGAAGGGACCAACACCGGGGAGCTGTTTTTT. It encodes CASSEEGTNTGELFF.

V gene TRBV19 combines with J gene TRBJ2-1; D is ambiguous. V was shortened by 9 bases and J by 3 bases, with 12 bases between the two germline ends. The CDR3 has 13 residues. Germline lookup yields CDR1 LNHDA and CDR2 SQIVND (reference sequence). The chain's CDR3 is CASSPGLYNEQFF. The CDR3 coding sequence is TGTGCCAGCTCCCCCGGGCTCTACAATGAGCAGTTCTTC.

This chain connects TRBV9 to TRBJ1-2, with TRBD1 matching 8 bases. The CDR3 sequence is 13 residues long. Germline V gene sequence: CDR1 SGDLS, CDR2 YYNGEE. Trimming removed 5 bases from V and 4 bases from J; junction bases left unmatched: 4. This chain's CDR3 is CASSDTGGYGYTF. The CDR3 DNA reads TGTGCCAGCAGTGACACAGGGGGCTATGGCTACACCTTC.

This chain links TRBV29-1 with TRBJ2-7; possibly TRBD1 or TRBD2 for D (6 bases each). This CDR3 has 13 residues. Germline assignment: CDR1 SQVTM and CDR2 ANQGSEA. Trimming took 4 bases from V and 2 from J, leaving 12 bases between them. The CDR3 nucleotides are TGCAGCGTTGCCGGGGGCCAGACCTACGAGCAGTACTTC. Protein: CSVAGGQTYEQYF.

A few counts support this clone. The rearrangement uses TRBV2 and TRBJ2-1, with TRBD2 identical over 10 bases. The germline gives CDR1 SNHLY, CDR2 FYNNEI. Trimming at V came to 4 bases and at J to 6 bases, leaving 6 bases not matched to a gene. This CDR3 is 15 amino acids long. The CDR3 loop is CASSVQRGGGNEQFF. Written as DNA, the CDR3 is TGTGCCAGCAGTGTACAGCGGGGGGGTGGCAATGAGCAGTTCTTC. Full variable domain (remainder filled in from reference TRBV2 and TRBJ2-1): EPEVTQTPSHQVTQMGQEVILRCVPISNHLYFYWYRQILGQKVEFLVSFYNNEISEKSEIFDDQFSVERPDGSNFTLKIRSTKLEDSAMYFCASSVQRGGGNEQFFGPGTRLTVL.

This chain connects TRBV11-2 to TRBJ2-2; a weak D match, TRBD1 (5 bases). There are 16 residues in the CDR3. V gave up 0 bases and J gave up 4 bases, with 12 bases separating them. Per the germline V gene, CDR1 is SGHAT and CDR2 is FQNNGV. The CDR3: CASSLEPQEFTGELFF. The CDR3 nucleotides are TGTGCCAGCAGCTTAGAACCACAGGAGTTCACCGGGGAGCTGTTTTTT.

J is TRBJ2-7 and V is TRBV25-1, with D perhaps TRBD2 (5 bases). Trimming took 3 bases from V and 6 from J, leaving 15 bases between them. This CDR3 has 14 amino acids. CDR1 MGHDK and CDR2 SYGVNS come from the germline V gene. The CDR3 DNA is TGTGCCAGCAGTGACTTTTTGGAGGACGGCGAGCAGTACTTC. It encodes CASSDFLEDGEQYF.

The rearrangement links TRBV27 to TRBJ1-5; D may be TRBD1 (6 bases). In germline, CDR1 is MNHEY, CDR2 SMNVEV (reference sequence). The CDR3 is made up of 13 amino acids. Trimming stripped 5 bases from V and 9 bases from J, with 14 bases between. The CDR3 spells CASSRDNRAPQHF. CDR3 DNA sequence: TGTGCCAGCAGTCGGGACAACCGCGCGCCCCAGCATTTT.